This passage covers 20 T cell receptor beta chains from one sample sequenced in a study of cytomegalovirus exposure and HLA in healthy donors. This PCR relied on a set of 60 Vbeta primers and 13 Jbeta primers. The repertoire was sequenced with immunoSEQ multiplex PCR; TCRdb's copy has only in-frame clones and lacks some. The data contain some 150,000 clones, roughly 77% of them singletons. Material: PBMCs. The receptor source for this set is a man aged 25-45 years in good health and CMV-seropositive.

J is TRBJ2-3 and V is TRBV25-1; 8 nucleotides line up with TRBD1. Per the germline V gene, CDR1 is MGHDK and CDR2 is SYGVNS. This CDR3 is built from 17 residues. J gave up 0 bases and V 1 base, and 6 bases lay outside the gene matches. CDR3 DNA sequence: TGTGCCAGCAGTGAATCCGGGACAGGCTATAGCACAGATACGCAGTATTTT. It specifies CASSESGTGYSTDTQYF.

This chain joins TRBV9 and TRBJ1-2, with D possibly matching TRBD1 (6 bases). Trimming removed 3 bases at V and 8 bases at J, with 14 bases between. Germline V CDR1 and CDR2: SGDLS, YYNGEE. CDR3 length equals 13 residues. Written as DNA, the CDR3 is TGTGCCAGCAGCGCCAACGCCCAGGGGGGCTACACCTTC. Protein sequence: CASSANAQGGYTF.

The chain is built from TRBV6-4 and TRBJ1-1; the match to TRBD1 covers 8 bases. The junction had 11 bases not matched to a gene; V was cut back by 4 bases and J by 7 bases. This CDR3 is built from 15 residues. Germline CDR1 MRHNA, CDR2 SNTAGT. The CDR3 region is CASSVSGQGTSEAFF. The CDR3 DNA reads TGTGCCAGCAGTGTTTCTGGACAGGGAACTAGTGAAGCTTTCTTT.

As DNA, the CDR3 is TGTGCCACTACAACCGGGGGGGGTATATACAATGAGCAGTTCTTC. This gives the protein CATTTGGGIYNEQFF. V usage is TRBV28 and J usage is TRBJ2-1; 8 nucleotides match TRBD2. V lost 10 bases, J lost 4 bases, and 12 bases stayed unmatched. There are 15 residues in the CDR3. Germline V gene data show CDR1 as MDHEN and CDR2 as SYDVKM.

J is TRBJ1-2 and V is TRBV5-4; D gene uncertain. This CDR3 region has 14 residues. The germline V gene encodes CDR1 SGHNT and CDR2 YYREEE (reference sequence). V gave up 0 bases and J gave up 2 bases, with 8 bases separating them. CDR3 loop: CASSLAGGNYGYTF. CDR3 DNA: TGTGCCAGCAGCTTGGCCGGAGGGAACTATGGCTACACCTTC.

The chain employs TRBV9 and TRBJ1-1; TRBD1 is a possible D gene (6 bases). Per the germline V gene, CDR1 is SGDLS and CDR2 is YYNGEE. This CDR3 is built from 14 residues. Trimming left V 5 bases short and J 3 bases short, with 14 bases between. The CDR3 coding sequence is TGTGCCAGCAGTGAAGGACAGTCGTACACTGAAGCTTTCTTT. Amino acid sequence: CASSEGQSYTEAFF. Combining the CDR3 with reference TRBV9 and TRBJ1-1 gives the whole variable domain DSGVTQTPKHLITATGQRVTLRCSPRSGDLSVYWYQQSLDQGLQFLIQYYNGEERAKGNILERFSAQQFPDLHSELNLSSLELGDSALYFCASSEGQSYTEAFFGQGTRLTVV.

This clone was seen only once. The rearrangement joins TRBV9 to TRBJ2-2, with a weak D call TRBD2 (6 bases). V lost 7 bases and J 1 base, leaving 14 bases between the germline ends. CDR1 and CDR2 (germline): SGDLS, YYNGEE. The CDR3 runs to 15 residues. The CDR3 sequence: CASGRWGENTGELFF. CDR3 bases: TGTGCCAGCGGAAGGTGGGGGGAGAACACCGGGGAGCTGTTTTTT.

The CDR3 protein is CSVEMFVSRGDTQYF. CDR3 nucleotides: TGCAGCGTTGAAATGTTCGTTTCCCGAGGAGATACGCAGTATTTT. The V call is TRBV29-1, the J call TRBJ2-3; D call uncertain. Germline lookup yields CDR1 SQVTM and CDR2 ANQGSEA. The CDR3 loop spans 15 amino acids. Trimming cost V 2 bases and J 5 bases, with 17 bases left between them.

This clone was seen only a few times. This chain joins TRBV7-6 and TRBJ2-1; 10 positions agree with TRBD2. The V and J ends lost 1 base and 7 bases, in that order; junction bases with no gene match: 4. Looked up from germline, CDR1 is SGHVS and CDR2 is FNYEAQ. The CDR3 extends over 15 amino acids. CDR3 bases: TGTGCCAGCAGCTTAGTAACTAGCGGGGCAAATGAGCAGTTCTTC. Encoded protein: CASSLVTSGANEQFF.

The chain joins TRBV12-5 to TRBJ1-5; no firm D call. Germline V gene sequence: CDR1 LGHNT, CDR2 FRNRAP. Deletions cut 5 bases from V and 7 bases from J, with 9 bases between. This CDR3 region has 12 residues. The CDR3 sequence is CASGTTRQPQHF. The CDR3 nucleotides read TGTGCTAGTGGTACGACTCGCCAGCCCCAGCATTTT.

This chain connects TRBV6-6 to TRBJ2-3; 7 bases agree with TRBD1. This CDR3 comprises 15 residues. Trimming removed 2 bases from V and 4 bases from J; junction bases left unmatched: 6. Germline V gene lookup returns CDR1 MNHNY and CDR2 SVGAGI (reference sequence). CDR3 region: CASSYADRLADTQYF. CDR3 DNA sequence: TGTGCCAGCAGTTACGCGGACAGGTTGGCAGATACGCAGTATTTT.

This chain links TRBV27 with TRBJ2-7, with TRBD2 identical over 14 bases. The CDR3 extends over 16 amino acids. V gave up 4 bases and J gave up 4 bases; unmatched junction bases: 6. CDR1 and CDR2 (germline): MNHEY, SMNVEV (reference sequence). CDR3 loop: CASSSPTSGGAYEQYF. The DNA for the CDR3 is TGTGCCAGCAGTTCACCGACTAGCGGGGGGGCGTACGAGCAGTACTTC.

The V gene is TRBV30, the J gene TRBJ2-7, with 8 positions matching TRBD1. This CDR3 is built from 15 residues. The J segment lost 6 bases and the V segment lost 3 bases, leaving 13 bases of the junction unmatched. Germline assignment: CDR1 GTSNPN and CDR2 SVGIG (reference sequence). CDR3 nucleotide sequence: TGTGCCTGGAGGGGTCCGGACAGGGAAAGTAGCGAGCAGTACTTC. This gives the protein CAWRGPDRESSEQYF. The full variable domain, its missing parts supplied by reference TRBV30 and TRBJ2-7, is SQTIHQWPATLVQPVGSPLSLECTVEGTSNPNLYWYRQAAGRGLQLLFYSVGIGQISSEVPQNLSASRPQDRQFILSSKKLLLSDSGFYLCAWRGPDRESSEQYFGPGTRLTVT.

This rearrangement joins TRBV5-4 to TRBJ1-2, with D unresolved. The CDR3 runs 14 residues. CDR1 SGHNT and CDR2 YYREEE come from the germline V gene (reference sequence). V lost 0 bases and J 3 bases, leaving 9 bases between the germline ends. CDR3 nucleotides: TGTGCCAGCAGCTTGGAGTCCGGGTACTATGGCTACACCTTC. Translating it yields CASSLESGYYGYTF.

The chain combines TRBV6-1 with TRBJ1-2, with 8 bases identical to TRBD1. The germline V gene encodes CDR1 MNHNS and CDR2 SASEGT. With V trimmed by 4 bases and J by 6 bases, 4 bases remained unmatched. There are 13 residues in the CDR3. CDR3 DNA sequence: TGTGCCAGCAGTGGCAGGGGGCCACATGGCTACACCTTC. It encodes CASSGRGPHGYTF.

CDR3 region: CASSTDRRFSYEQYF. The CDR3 region has the DNA TGTGCCAGCAGCACGGACAGGCGGTTCTCCTACGAGCAGTACTTC. V gene TRBV7-9 combines with J gene TRBJ2-7; 7 bases are a match to TRBD1. V trimming: 5 bases; J trimming: 0 bases; junction bases outside the gene matches: 7. This CDR3 comprises 15 residues. Germline loops: CDR1 SEHNR, CDR2 FQNEAQ (reference sequence). Full variable domain (missing parts from reference TRBV7-9 and TRBJ2-7): DTGVSQNPRHKITKRGQNVTFRCDPISEHNRLYWYRQTLGQGPEFLTYFQNEAQLEKSRLLSDRFSAERPKGSFSTLEIQRTEQGDSAMYLCASSTDRRFSYEQYFGPGTRLTVT.

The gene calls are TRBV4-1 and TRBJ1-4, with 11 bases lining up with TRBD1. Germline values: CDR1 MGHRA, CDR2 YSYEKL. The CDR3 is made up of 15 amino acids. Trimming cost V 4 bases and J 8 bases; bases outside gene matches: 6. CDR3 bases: TGCGCCAGCAGCCCCGGACAGGGGGCGAGAGAAAAACTGTTTTTT. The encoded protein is CASSPGQGAREKLFF.

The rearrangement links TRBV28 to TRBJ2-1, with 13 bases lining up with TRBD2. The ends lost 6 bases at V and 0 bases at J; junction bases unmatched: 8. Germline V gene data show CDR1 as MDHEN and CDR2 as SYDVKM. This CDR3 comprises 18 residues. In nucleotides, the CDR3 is TGTGCCAGCAGCAGACTAGCGGGGGGCCTAAGCTCCTACAATGAGCAGTTCTTC. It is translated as CASSRLAGGLSSYNEQFF.

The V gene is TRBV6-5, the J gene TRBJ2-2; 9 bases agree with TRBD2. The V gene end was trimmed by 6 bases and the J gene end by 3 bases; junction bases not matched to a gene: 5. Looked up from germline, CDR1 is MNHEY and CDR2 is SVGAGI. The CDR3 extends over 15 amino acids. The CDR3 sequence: CASRAAGGDTGELFF. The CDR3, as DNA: TGTGCCAGCAGGGCAGCGGGGGGTGACACCGGGGAGCTGTTTTTT.

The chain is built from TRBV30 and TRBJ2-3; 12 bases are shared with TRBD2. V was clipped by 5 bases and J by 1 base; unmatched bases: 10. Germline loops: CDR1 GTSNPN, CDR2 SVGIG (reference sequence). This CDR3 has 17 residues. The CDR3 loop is CAWSSRRTSGGTDTQYF. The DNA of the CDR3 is TGTGCCTGGTCCAGCCGAAGGACTAGCGGGGGCACAGATACGCAGTATTTT.